This T cell receptor (beta chain) emerged from a study of OX40 agonist ivuxolimab in advanced cancers. Across the study: Intravenous ivuxolimab was administered to patients every 2 weeks at 0.01 to 10 mg/kg. Anti-PD-1, anti-PD-L1 or anti-CTLA-4 therapy given earlier was allowed, and 35% to 50% had some. Hepatocellular carcinoma, melanoma, renal cell or head and neck cancer occurred in dose-escalation patients.

Germline V CDR1 and CDR2: SGDLS, YYNGEE. V was clipped by 2 bases and J by 2 bases; unmatched bases: 6. The CDR3 runs 16 residues. Method: immunoSEQ multiplex PCR; TCRdb's copy keeps in-frame clones and lacks some. Seen here are approximately 91,000 clones, around 87% observed once, and the top ten hold 4.5% to 5.5%. On this clone itself: The target antigen is unknown.

The study, taken as a whole, reports: The mean number of expanded clones was higher in CD8+ T cells than in CD4+.

This sequence originates from an adult with an advanced solid tumor such as melanoma, head and neck, liver or kidney cancer. The V and J genes are TRBV9 and TRBJ2-1; 8 positions agree with TRBD1. The sample was CD4+ or CD8+ T cells sorted from blood, taken in a trial of the OX40 agonist ivuxolimab. Here the CDR3 DNA reads TGTGCCAGCAGCGTGCAGGGGGCAGGCGCCTACAATGAGCAGTTCTTC. Its protein is CASSVQGAGAYNEQFF.